This T cell receptor beta chain was recovered during a study of cytomegalovirus exposure and HLA in healthy donors. About the research overall: Among the approximately 420 donors who were genotyped, about 79% fell in the genetic ancestry cluster that is associated with self-reported Caucasian donors.

The study's findings and limits: Later on, analysis showed that most CMV-associated TCR beta chains appeared to be HLA-restricted. Many donors carried some public TCRs, although rarity characterized most TCR sequences.

To note about this clone: Its antigen is as yet unknown.

Use of 60 Vbeta and 13 Jbeta primers characterized the PCR. Measured with immunoSEQ multiplex PCR; TCRdb has only the in-frame clones, and not every one. The table lists 90,000 or so clones, roughly 75% of them singletons. The material sequenced was PBMCs. The sequence came from a man aged 55 to 70 in good health and CMV-seronegative.

CDR3: CASSLAGAGVGYNEQFF. The DNA of the CDR3 is TGCGCCAGCAGCTTGGCAGGTGCCGGGGTTGGGTACAATGAGCAGTTCTTC. The genes are TRBV5-1 and TRBJ2-1, with D perhaps matching TRBD2 (5 bases). Trimming shortened V by 0 bases and J by 4 bases, and 17 bases separated the two germline ends. Germline loops: CDR1 SGHRS, CDR2 YFSETQ. This CDR3 has 17 amino acids.